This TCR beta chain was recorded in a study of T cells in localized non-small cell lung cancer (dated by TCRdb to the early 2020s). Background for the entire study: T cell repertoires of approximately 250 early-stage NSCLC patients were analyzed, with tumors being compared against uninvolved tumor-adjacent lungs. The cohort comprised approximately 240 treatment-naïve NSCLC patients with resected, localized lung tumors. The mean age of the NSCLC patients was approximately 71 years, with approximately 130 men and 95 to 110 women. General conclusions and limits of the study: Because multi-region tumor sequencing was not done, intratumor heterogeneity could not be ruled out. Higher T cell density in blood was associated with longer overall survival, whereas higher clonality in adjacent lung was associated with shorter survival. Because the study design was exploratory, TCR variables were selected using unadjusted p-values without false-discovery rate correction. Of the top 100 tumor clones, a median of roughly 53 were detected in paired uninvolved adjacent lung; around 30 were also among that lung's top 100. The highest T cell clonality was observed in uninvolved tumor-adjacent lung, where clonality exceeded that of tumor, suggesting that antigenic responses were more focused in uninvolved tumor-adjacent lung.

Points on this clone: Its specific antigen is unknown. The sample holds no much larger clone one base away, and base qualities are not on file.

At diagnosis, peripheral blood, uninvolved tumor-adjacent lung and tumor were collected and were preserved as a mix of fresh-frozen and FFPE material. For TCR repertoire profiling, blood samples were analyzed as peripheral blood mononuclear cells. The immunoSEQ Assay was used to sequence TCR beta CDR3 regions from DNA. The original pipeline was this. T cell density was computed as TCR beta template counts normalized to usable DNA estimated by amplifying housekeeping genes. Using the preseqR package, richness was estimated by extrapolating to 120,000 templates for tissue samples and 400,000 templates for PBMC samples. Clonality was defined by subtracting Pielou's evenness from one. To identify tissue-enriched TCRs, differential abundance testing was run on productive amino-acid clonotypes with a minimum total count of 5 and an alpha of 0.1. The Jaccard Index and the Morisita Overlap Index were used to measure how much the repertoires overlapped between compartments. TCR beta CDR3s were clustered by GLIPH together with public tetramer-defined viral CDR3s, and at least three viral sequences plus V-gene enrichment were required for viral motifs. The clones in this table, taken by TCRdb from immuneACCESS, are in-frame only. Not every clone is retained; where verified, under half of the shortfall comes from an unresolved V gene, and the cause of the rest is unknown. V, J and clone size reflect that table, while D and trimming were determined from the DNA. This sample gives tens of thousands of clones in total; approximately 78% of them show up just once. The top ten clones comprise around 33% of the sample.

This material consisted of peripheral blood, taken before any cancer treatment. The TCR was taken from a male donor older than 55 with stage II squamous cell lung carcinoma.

For the CDR3, the sequence is CASIGQGNEKLFF. In nucleotide form, the sequence is TGTGCCAGCATCGGACAGGGGAATGAAAAACTGTTTTTT. The rearranged chain carries TRBV2 and TRBJ1-4; TRBD1 lines up with 9 middle nucleotides. For CDR1 and CDR2, the germline V gene lists SNHLY and FYNNEI. Trimming leaves V shorter by 7 bases and J shorter by 5 bases, with the junction holding 2 bases beyond the gene matches. Its CDR3 holds 13 amino acids, cysteine through phenylalanine. The DNA shown is the 39-base CDR3, in frame from base 1.